This T cell receptor (beta chain) is drawn from a study of blood T cell repertoires in COVID-19. The CDR3 contains 14 residues. Trimming shortened V by 1 base and J by 2 bases, and 8 bases separated the two germline ends. Germline-derived CDR1 and CDR2 are LNHDA and SQIVND (reference sequence). The repertoire was sequenced with immunoSEQ multiplex PCR; TCRdb's copy has only in-frame clones and lacks some. The repertoire includes roughly 480,000 clones, roughly 87% of them detected once, and around 0.95% sits in the top ten. Sequencing was done on a sample of peripheral blood. The TCR was taken from a man aged 18 to 30 with COVID-19, enrolled during active disease. The rearrangement uses TRBV19 and TRBJ1-2, with TRBD1 as a possible D gene (6 bases). The CDR3 bases are TGTGCCAGTAGTATAGCTGGGGGCAACTATGGCTACACCTTC. Its translation: CASSIAGGNYGYTF.